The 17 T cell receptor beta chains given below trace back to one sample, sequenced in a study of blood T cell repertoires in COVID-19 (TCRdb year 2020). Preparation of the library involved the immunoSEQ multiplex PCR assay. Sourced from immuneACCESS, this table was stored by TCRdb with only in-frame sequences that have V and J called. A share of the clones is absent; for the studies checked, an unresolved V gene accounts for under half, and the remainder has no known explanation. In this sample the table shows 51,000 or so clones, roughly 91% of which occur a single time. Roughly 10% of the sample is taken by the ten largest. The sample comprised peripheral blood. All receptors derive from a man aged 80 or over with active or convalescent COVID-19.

CDR3 amino acids: CASSYGQGQETQYF. The CDR3, as DNA: TGCGCCAGCAGCTACGGACAGGGACAAGAGACCCAGTACTTC. The chain combines TRBV5-1 with TRBJ2-5, with 8 positions matching TRBD1. Trimming removed 3 bases from V and 2 bases from J; junction bases left unmatched: 3. The germline gives CDR1 SGHRS, CDR2 YFSETQ. The CDR3 runs 14 residues.

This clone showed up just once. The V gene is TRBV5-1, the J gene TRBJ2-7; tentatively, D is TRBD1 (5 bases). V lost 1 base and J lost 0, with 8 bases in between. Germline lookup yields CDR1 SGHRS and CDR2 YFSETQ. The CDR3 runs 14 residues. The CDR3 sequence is CASSLQGISYEQYF. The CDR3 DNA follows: TGCGCCAGCAGCTTGCAGGGAATCTCCTACGAGCAGTACTTC.

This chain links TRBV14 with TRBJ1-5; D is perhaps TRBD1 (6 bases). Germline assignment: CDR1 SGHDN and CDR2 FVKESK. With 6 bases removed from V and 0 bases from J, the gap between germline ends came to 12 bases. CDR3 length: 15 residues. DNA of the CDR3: TGTGCCAGCAGGGAAAGGACAGATAGCAATCAGCCCCAGCATTTT. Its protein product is CASRERTDSNQPQHF.

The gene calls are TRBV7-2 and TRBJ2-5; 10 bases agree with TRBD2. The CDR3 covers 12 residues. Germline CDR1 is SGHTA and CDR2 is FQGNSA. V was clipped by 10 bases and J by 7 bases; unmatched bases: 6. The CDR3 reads CAIKREGGTQYF. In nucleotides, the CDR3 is TGTGCCATTAAGCGGGAGGGGGGGACCCAGTACTTC.

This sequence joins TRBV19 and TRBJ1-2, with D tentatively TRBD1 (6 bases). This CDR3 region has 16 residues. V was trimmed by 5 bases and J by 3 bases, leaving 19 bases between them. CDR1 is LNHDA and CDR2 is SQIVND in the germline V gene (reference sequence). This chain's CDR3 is CASSQQAGVPDYGYTF. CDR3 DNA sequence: TGTGCCAGTAGTCAACAAGCAGGGGTCCCGGACTATGGCTACACCTTC. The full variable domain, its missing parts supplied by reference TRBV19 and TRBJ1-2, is DGGITQSPKYLFRKEGQNVTLSCEQNLNHDAMYWYRQDPGQGLRLIYYSQIVNDFQKGDIAEGYSVSREKKESFPLTVTSAQKNPTAFYLCASSQQAGVPDYGYTFGSGTRLTVV.

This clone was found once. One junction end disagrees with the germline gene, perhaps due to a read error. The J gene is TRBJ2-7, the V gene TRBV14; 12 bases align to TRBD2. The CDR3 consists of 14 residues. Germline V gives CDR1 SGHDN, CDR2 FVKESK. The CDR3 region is CASSLTTSGGLIFF. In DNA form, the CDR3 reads TGTGCCAGCAGCCTGACGACTAGCGGGGGCCTAATCTTCTTC.

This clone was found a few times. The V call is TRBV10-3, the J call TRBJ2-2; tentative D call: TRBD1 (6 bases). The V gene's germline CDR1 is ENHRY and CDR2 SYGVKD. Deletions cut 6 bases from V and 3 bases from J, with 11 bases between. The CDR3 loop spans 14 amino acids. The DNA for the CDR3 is TGTGCCATCAGGCTCGACAGGTACACCGGGGAGCTGTTTTTT. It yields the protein CAIRLDRYTGELFF.

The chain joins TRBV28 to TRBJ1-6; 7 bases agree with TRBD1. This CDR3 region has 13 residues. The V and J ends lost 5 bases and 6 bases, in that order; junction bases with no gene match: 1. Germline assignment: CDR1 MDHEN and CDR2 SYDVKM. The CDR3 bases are TGTGCCAGCAGTCGGGACAGTAATTCACCCCTCCACTTT. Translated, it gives CASSRDSNSPLHF. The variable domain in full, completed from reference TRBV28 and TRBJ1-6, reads DVKVTQSSRYLVKRTGEKVFLECVQDMDHENMFWYRQDPGLGLRLIYFSYDVKMKEKGDIPEGYSVSREKKERFSLILESASTNQTSMYLCASSRDSNSPLHFGNGTRLTVT.

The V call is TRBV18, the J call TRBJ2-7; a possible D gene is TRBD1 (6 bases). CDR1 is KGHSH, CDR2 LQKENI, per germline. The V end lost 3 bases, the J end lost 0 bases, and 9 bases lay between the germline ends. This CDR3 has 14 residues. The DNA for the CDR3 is TGTGCCAGCTCACCGGACAGCGTCTCCTACGAGCAGTACTTC. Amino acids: CASSPDSVSYEQYF. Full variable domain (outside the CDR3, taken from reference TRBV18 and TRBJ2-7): NAGVMQNPRHLVRRRGQEARLRCSPMKGHSHVYWYRQLPEEGLKFMVYLQKENIIDESGMPKERFSAEFPKEGPSILRIQQVVRGDSAAYFCASSPDSVSYEQYFGPGTRLTVT.

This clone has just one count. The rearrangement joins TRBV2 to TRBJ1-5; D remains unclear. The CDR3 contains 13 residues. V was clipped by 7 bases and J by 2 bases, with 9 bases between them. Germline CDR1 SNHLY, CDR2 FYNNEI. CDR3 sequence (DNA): TGTGCCAGCAAACGTGAGGGCAATCAGCCCCAGCATTTT. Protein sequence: CASKREGNQPQHF. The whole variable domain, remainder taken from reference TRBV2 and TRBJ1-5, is EPEVTQTPSHQVTQMGQEVILRCVPISNHLYFYWYRQILGQKVEFLVSFYNNEISEKSEIFDDQFSVERPDGSNFTLKIRSTKLEDSAMYFCASKREGNQPQHFGDGTRLSIL.

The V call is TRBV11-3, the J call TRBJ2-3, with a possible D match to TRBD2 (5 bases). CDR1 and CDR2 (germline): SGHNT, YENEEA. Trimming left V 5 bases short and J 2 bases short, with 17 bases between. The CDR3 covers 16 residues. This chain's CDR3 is CASSRTSGIPTDTQYF. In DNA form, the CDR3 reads TGTGCCAGCAGCAGAACCTCCGGGATCCCCACAGATACGCAGTATTTT.

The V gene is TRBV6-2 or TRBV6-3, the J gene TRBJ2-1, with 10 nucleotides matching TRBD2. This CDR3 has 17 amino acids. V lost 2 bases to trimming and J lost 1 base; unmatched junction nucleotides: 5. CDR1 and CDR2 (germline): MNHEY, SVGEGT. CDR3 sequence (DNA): TGTGCCAGCAGTTACACCCTACTAGCGGGGTCCTACAATGAGCAGTTCTTC. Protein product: CASSYTLLAGSYNEQFF.

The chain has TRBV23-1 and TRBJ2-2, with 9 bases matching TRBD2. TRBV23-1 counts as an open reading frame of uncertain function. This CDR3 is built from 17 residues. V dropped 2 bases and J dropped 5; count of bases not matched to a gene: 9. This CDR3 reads CASSQMVAGGATGELFF. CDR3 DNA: TGCGCCAGCAGTCAAATGGTTGCGGGAGGGGCGACCGGGGAGCTGTTTTTT.

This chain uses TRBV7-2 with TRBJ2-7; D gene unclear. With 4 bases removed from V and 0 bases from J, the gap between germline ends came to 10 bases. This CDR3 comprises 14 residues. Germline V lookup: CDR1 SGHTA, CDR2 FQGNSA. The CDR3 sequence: CASSSRVSSYEQYF. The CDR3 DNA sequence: TGTGCCAGCAGCTCCCGGGTGAGCTCCTACGAGCAGTACTTC.

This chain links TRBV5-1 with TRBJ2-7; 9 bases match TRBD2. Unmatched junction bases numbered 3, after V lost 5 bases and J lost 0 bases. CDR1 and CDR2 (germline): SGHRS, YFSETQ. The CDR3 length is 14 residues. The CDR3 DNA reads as TGCGCCAGCAGTATTAGCGGGAGCTCCTACGAGCAGTACTTC. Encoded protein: CASSISGSSYEQYF.

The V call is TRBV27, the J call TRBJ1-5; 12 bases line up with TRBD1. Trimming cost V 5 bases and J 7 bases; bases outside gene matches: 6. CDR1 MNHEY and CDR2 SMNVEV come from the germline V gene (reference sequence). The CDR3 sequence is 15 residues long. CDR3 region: CASSRYGTGGQPQHF. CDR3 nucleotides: TGTGCCAGCAGTAGATACGGGACAGGGGGCCAGCCCCAGCATTTT.

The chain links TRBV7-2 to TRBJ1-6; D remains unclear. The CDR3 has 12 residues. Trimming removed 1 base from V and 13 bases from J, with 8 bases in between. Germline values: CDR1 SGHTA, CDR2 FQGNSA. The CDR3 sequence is CASSLVPQPLHF. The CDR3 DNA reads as TGTGCCAGCAGCTTAGTGCCTCAGCCCCTCCACTTT.